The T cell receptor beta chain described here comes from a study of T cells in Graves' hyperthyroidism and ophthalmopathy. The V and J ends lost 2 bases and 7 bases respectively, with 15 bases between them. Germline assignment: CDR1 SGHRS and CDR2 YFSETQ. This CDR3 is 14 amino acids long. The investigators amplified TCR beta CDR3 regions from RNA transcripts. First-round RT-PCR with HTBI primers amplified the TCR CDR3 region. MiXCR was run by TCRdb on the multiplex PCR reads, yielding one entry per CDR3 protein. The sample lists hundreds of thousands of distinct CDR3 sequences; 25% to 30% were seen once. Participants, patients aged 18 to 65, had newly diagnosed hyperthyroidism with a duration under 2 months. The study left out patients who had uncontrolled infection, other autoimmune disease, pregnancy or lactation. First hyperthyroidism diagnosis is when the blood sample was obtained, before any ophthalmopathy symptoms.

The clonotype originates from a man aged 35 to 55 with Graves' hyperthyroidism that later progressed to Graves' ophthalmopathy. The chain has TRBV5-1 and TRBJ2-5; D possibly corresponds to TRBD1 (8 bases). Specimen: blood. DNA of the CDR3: TGCGCCAGCAGCTTCTCGGACAGGGAGGGGACCCAGTACTTC. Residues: CASSFSDREGTQYF.